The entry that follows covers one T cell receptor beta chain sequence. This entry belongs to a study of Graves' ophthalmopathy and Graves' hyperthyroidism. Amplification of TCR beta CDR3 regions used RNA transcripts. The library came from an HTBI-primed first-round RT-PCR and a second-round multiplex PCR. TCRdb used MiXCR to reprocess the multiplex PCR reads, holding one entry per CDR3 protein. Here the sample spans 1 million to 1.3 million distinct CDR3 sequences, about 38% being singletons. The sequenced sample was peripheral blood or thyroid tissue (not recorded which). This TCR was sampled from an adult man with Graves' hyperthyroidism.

CDR3 residues: CSARTGTTEAFF. The CDR3 bases are TGCAGTGCTAGGACAGGGACCACTGAAGCTTTCTTT. V and J are TRBV20-1 and TRBJ1-1; 7 bases agree with TRBD1. Germline assignment: CDR1 DFQATT and CDR2 SNEGSKA (reference sequence). After removal of 3 bases from V and 4 bases from J, the junction contained 2 bases not matched to a gene. This CDR3 contains 12 residues.